This is a list of T cell receptor beta chains from one sample in a study of cytomegalovirus exposure and HLA in healthy donors. The method was immunoSEQ multiplex PCR; TCRdb's version includes in-frame clones alone and lacks a portion of them. The table has around 130,000 clones, approximately 80% seen once; the top ten hold 0.95% to 1.5%. The sequenced sample consisted of PBMCs. These TCRs come from a girl aged 2 to 9 in good health and CMV-seronegative. The CDR3 runs from the conserved cysteine through the conserved F or W. The order of the fields is D gene, clone size, V gene, J gene, CDR3 protein, CDR3 DNA. D genes are given only for firm matches. Clone size is stated in some rows and not others, as once, few, many or a class when expanded.

d_call: .
clone_size: .
v_call: TRBV6-6
j_call: TRBJ2-2
cdr3_aa: CASSYSSRDNTGELFF
cdr3_nt: TGTGCCAGCAGTTACTCTTCCAGGGATAACACCGGGGAGCTGTTTTTT

d_call: .
clone_size: .
v_call: TRBV7-2
j_call: TRBJ2-1
cdr3_aa: CASSLAGGNEQFF
cdr3_nt: TGTGCCAGCAGCTTAGCGGGGGGCAATGAGCAGTTCTTC

d_call: TRBD1
clone_size: .
v_call: TRBV19
j_call: TRBJ2-4
cdr3_aa: CASRRTGGGIAKNIQYF
cdr3_nt: TGTGCCAGTAGGAGGACAGGGGGCGGGATAGCCAAAAACATTCAGTACTTC

d_call: TRBD1
clone_size: .
v_call: TRBV9
j_call: TRBJ1-2
cdr3_aa: CASSPRTGMTYGYTF
cdr3_nt: TGTGCCAGCAGCCCGCGGACAGGGATGACCTATGGCTACACCTTC

d_call: TRBD2
clone_size: .
v_call: TRBV7-2
j_call: TRBJ2-3
cdr3_aa: CASSLDLAGNVDTQYF
cdr3_nt: TGTGCCAGCAGCTTAGACCTAGCGGGAAACGTAGATACGCAGTATTTT

d_call: .
clone_size: .
v_call: TRBV4-1
j_call: TRBJ1-3
cdr3_aa: CASSQTQVYSGNTIYF
cdr3_nt: TGCGCCAGCAGCCAAACTCAGGTTTACTCTGGAAACACCATATATTTT

d_call: .
clone_size: .
v_call: TRBV7-6
j_call: TRBJ2-7
cdr3_aa: CASSSAQNYEQYF
cdr3_nt: TGTGCCAGCAGCTCGGCACAGAACTACGAGCAGTACTTC

d_call: .
clone_size: .
v_call: TRBV11-2
j_call: TRBJ2-7
cdr3_aa: CASSMAGGYEQYF
cdr3_nt: TGTGCCAGCAGCATGGCAGGAGGCTACGAGCAGTACTTC

d_call: TRBD1
clone_size: few
v_call: TRBV29-1
j_call: TRBJ1-2
cdr3_aa: CSVGGTGMGYTF
cdr3_nt: TGCAGCGTTGGTGGGACAGGGATGGGCTACACCTTC

d_call: TRBD2
clone_size: .
v_call: TRBV4-2
j_call: TRBJ2-2
cdr3_aa: CASSQDPTGTSGGNTGELFF
cdr3_nt: TGTGCCAGCAGCCAGGACCCCACCGGGACTAGCGGGGGAAACACCGGGGAGCTGTTTTTT

d_call: .
clone_size: .
v_call: TRBV6-5
j_call: TRBJ1-1
cdr3_aa: CASSSTPNTEAFF
cdr3_nt: TGTGCCAGCAGTTCGACACCGAACACTGAAGCTTTCTTT

d_call: TRBD2
clone_size: .
v_call: TRBV7-2
j_call: TRBJ2-5
cdr3_aa: CASSSDRLAGQYF
cdr3_nt: TGTGCCAGCAGCTCTGATAGACTAGCGGGGCAGTACTTC

d_call: .
clone_size: .
v_call: TRBV30
j_call: TRBJ1-3
cdr3_aa: CAWGPNTIYF
cdr3_nt: TGTGCCTGGGGCCCGAACACCATATATTTT

d_call: TRBD1
clone_size: .
v_call: TRBV15
j_call: TRBJ1-1
cdr3_aa: CATSRTGGFTEAFF
cdr3_nt: TGTGCCACCAGCAGAACAGGGGGGTTCACTGAAGCTTTCTTT

d_call: .
clone_size: few
v_call: TRBV28
j_call: TRBJ1-5
cdr3_aa: CASSLLETEVSNQPQHF
cdr3_nt: TGTGCCAGCAGCCTTTTAGAGACAGAGGTTAGCAATCAGCCCCAGCATTTT

d_call: .
clone_size: few
v_call: TRBV4-1
j_call: TRBJ2-5
cdr3_aa: CASSYRVNQETQYF
cdr3_nt: TGCGCCAGCAGCTACCGGGTCAACCAAGAGACCCAGTACTTC

d_call: .
clone_size: .
v_call: TRBV13
j_call: TRBJ2-7
cdr3_aa: CASSSPYGGEYEQYF
cdr3_nt: TGTGCCAGCAGCTCCCCCTACGGCGGGGAGTACGAGCAGTACTTC

d_call: TRBD2
clone_size: .
v_call: TRBV5-4
j_call: TRBJ2-5
cdr3_aa: CASSLSGGGQETQYF
cdr3_nt: TGTGCCAGCAGCTTGTCGGGGGGGGGTCAAGAGACCCAGTACTTC

d_call: .
clone_size: once
v_call: TRBV7-8
j_call: TRBJ1-1
cdr3_aa: CASSSQVVSGINTEAFF
cdr3_nt: TGTGCCAGCAGCTCCCAGGTCGTATCGGGAATTAACACTGAAGCTTTCTTT

d_call: .
clone_size: .
v_call: TRBV6-6
j_call: TRBJ1-1
cdr3_aa: CASSRELDTEAFF
cdr3_nt: TGTGCCAGCAGTCGAGAGCTGGACACTGAAGCTTTCTTT

d_call: TRBD2
clone_size: .
v_call: TRBV7-2
j_call: TRBJ2-4
cdr3_aa: CASSFGGGGQNIQYF
cdr3_nt: TGTGCCAGCAGCTTCGGCGGGGGAGGGCAAAACATTCAGTACTTC

d_call: .
clone_size: .
v_call: TRBV5-4
j_call: TRBJ2-1
cdr3_aa: CASSPSGEGGNEQFF
cdr3_nt: TGTGCCAGCAGCCCAAGCGGGGAGGGGGGGAATGAGCAGTTCTTC

d_call: .
clone_size: .
v_call: TRBV10-3
j_call: TRBJ1-5
cdr3_aa: CAISLPGDYSNQPQHF
cdr3_nt: TGTGCCATCAGTCTCCCGGGAGACTATAGCAATCAGCCCCAGCATTTT

d_call: TRBD1
clone_size: .
v_call: TRBV4-1
j_call: TRBJ1-2
cdr3_aa: CASSAGTGENYGYTF
cdr3_nt: TGCGCCAGCAGTGCCGGGACAGGGGAGAACTATGGCTACACCTTC

d_call: TRBD2
clone_size: .
v_call: TRBV9
j_call: TRBJ2-5
cdr3_aa: CASTTTSGSKTQYF
cdr3_nt: TGTGCCAGCACCACGACTAGCGGGAGTAAGACCCAGTACTTC

d_call: TRBD2
clone_size: .
v_call: TRBV7-2
j_call: TRBJ2-3
cdr3_aa: CASTLAGGTDTQYF
cdr3_nt: TGTGCCAGCACACTAGCGGGGGGCACAGATACGCAGTATTTT

d_call: .
clone_size: once
v_call: TRBV7-2
j_call: TRBJ1-1
cdr3_aa: CASSLIPGGLNTEAFF
cdr3_nt: TGTGCCAGCAGCCTAATCCCCGGAGGACTTAACACTGAAGCTTTCTTT

d_call: TRBD2
clone_size: .
v_call: TRBV5-4
j_call: TRBJ2-2
cdr3_aa: CASSPAGTSEFGELFF
cdr3_nt: TGTGCCAGCAGCCCCGCCGGGACTAGCGAATTCGGGGAGCTGTTTTTT

d_call: TRBD1
clone_size: once
v_call: TRBV4-1
j_call: TRBJ1-1
cdr3_aa: CASSQWPGQGAGSEAFF
cdr3_nt: TGCGCCAGCAGCCAATGGCCGGGACAGGGGGCAGGTTCTGAAGCTTTCTTT

d_call: TRBD2
clone_size: .
v_call: TRBV7-4
j_call: TRBJ2-7
cdr3_aa: CASSPGLAGDYEQYF
cdr3_nt: TGTGCCAGCAGCCCCGGACTAGCGGGAGACTACGAGCAGTACTTC

d_call: .
clone_size: .
v_call: TRBV7-9
j_call: TRBJ2-5
cdr3_aa: CASSTSEVGRYF
cdr3_nt: TGTGCCAGCAGTACAAGTGAGGTTGGCAGGTACTTC

d_call: .
clone_size: .
v_call: TRBV30
j_call: TRBJ2-3
cdr3_aa: CAWTRGLGTDTQYF
cdr3_nt: TGTGCCTGGACGAGGGGACTGGGCACAGATACGCAGTATTTT

d_call: TRBD1
clone_size: .
v_call: TRBV6-5
j_call: TRBJ1-1
cdr3_aa: CASTTTDRAEAFF
cdr3_nt: TGTGCCAGCACCACGACCGACAGGGCGGAAGCTTTCTTT